The entry below gives a single T cell receptor beta chain sequence along with its context. The antigen remains unidentified. The data were produced by immunoSEQ multiplex PCR, yet TCRdb's version contains in-frame clones alone and is incomplete. The repertoire holds 90,000 to 130,000 clones, with more than 70% as singletons. CDR1 is GTSNPN, CDR2 SVGIG, per germline (reference sequence). The CDR3 is 14 residues long. The V gene lost 8 bases and the J gene lost 4 bases, with 19 bases spanning the gap. This sample is part of a study of T cell responses to AZD1222 COVID-19 vaccine. Study-wide results and limits: As reported, nearly half of all spike-specific TCRs target variant regions that are unmutated. After two AZD1222 doses, spike-specific TCR breadth and depth rose versus day 0. All repertoire sampling was performed exclusively after the peak T cell response. Spike regions recognized by vaccine-associated CD4 TCRs spanned the protein, led by 160-218 and 743-854.

V gene TRBV30 combines with J gene TRBJ2-3, with D maybe TRBD1 (6 bases). The sequencing used peripheral blood, collected on day 0 of MenACWY control vaccination. This receptor was identified in an adult in good health. The CDR3 sequence is CAHNRGAGADTQYF. The CDR3 DNA follows: TGTGCCCACAATCGAGGAGCAGGGGCAGATACGCAGTATTTT.